These 21 T cell receptor beta chains originate from one sample sequenced in a study of response to subunit inactivated influenza vaccine. TCRdb processed the RT-PCR reads anew with MiXCR; each CDR3 protein has one entry. The sample records 150,000 to 200,000 distinct CDR3 sequences, 10% to 15% being singletons. These data were likewise used in another study, on T cells expressing NK-cell markers. This second study notes: cDNA encoding TCR beta was synthesized via 5'RACE template switching incorporating UMIs.

Sample: CD8+ T cells sorted from PBMCs, taken 11 to 12 days after vaccination. The receptors stem from a man between 50 and 59 years old who received an inactivated influenza vaccine.

A few counts support this clonotype. The chain is built from TRBV7-8 and TRBJ2-3, with TRBD1 matching 7 bases. The ends lost 4 bases at V and 4 bases at J; junction bases unmatched: 11. CDR1 and CDR2 (germline): SGHVS, FQNEAQ. This CDR3 contains 16 residues. CDR3 in amino acids: CASSSLTGDGPDTQYF. The DNA of the CDR3 is TGTGCCAGCAGCTCGCTCACAGGGGATGGGCCAGATACGCAGTATTTT.

The chain employs TRBV20-1 and TRBJ2-7, with D possibly TRBD2 on 5 matching bases. Germline V gene lookup returns CDR1 DFQATT and CDR2 SNEGSKA (reference sequence). V lost 0 bases to trimming and J lost 3 bases, with 21 bases between them. CDR3 length: 17 amino acids. The CDR3: CSARDRRSASKVYEQYF. Here the CDR3 DNA reads TGCAGTGCTAGAGATCGTCGTTCGGCTAGCAAGGTCTACGAGCAGTACTTC.

This clonotype was counted only a few times. The chain uses TRBV27 and TRBJ1-2, with 8 bases matching TRBD1. After removal of 4 bases from V and 4 bases from J, the junction contained 5 bases not matched to a gene. The CDR3 is made up of 14 amino acids. Germline lookup yields CDR1 MNHEY and CDR2 SMNVEV (reference sequence). The CDR3 DNA sequence: TGTGCCAGCAGTTCGCGGACAGGGACCTATGGCTACACCTTC. It is translated as CASSSRTGTYGYTF.

The CDR3 protein is CASSDSQGTEAFF. In DNA, the CDR3 is TGTGCCAGCAGTGACTCTCAGGGGACCGAAGCTTTCTTT. The rearrangement joins TRBV6-4 to TRBJ1-1, with a possible D match to TRBD1 (6 bases). CDR1 is MRHNA and CDR2 is SNTAGT in the germline V gene. The CDR3 loop spans 13 amino acids. Trimming cost V 0 bases and J 8 bases, with 10 bases left between them.

This clonotype was detected a few times. The CDR3 sequence: CSVSLLPPGRYNPGANVLTF. The CDR3, as DNA: TGCAGCGTTTCCCTACTCCCGCCGGGACGTTATAATCCTGGGGCCAACGTCCTGACTTTC. V is TRBV29-1 and J is TRBJ2-6; D is possibly TRBD1 or TRBD2 (5 bases each). V was pared by 5 bases and J by 2 bases, with 28 bases between. The length of the CDR3 is 20 residues. CDR1 SQVTM and CDR2 ANQGSEA come from the germline V gene.

The gene calls are TRBV20-1 and TRBJ2-7; 8 bases agree with TRBD1. Germline V gives CDR1 DFQATT, CDR2 SNEGSKA (reference sequence). V lost 3 bases, J lost 2 bases, and 6 bases stayed unmatched. CDR3 size: 14 residues. CDR3 in DNA: TGCAGTGCTAGGGCGGACAGGGAGACCTACGAGCAGTACTTC. This sequence encodes CSARADRETYEQYF.

This clonotype was seen at least ten times. This chain uses TRBV4-3 with TRBJ1-5, with 7 bases identical to TRBD1. CDR1 and CDR2 from the germline V gene are LGHNA and YSLEER. The CDR3 is 17 residues long. V was pared by 3 bases and J by 2 bases, with 10 bases of the junction left unmatched. DNA for the CDR3: TGCGCCAGCAGCCAGAACCCCGCCGGGACAGGCAATCAGCCCCAGCATTTT. Its translation: CASSQNPAGTGNQPQHF.

The gene calls are TRBV20-1 and TRBJ2-7, with D unresolved. The CDR3 is 14 amino acids. V was cut by 5 bases and J by 0 bases, with 14 bases left in between. The germline V gene encodes CDR1 DFQATT and CDR2 SNEGSKA (reference sequence). CDR3 bases: TGCAGTGCTCCAGACTCTTTTAGCTCCTACGAGCAGTACTTC. This gives the protein CSAPDSFSSYEQYF.

This clonotype was seen only a few times. The chain has TRBV20-1 and TRBJ2-7; 7 bases match TRBD1. V lost 7 bases to trimming and J lost 0 bases; unmatched junction nucleotides: 6. Germline CDR1 reads DFQATT; CDR2 reads SNEGSKA (reference sequence). The CDR3 runs to 13 residues. The CDR3 sequence: CSVDDRDSYEQYF. As DNA, the CDR3 is TGCAGTGTCGACGACAGGGACTCCTACGAGCAGTACTTC.

The genes are TRBV9 and TRBJ2-5; a possible D gene is TRBD1 (6 bases). Germline-derived CDR1 and CDR2 are SGDLS and YYNGEE. The CDR3 covers 14 residues. V gave up 1 base and J gave up 3 bases, with 10 bases separating them. Here the CDR3 reads CASSVLGQEETQYF. The CDR3 region has the DNA TGTGCCAGCAGCGTATTGGGACAAGAAGAGACCCAGTACTTC.

The genes are TRBV12-3 or TRBV12-4 and TRBJ1-2, with a tentative D call TRBD1 (6 bases). The CDR3 contains 13 residues. V shed 5 bases and J shed 7 bases, with 14 bases lying between them. The CDR3 nucleotides read TGTGCCAGCAGTCCCGGACAGTGGGGTGGCTACACCTTC. This translates into CASSPGQWGGYTF.

The J gene is TRBJ2-3, the V gene TRBV24-1; 7 nucleotides agree with TRBD1. V was pared by 0 bases and J by 4 bases, with 6 bases of the junction left unmatched. Germline V gene lookup returns CDR1 KGHDR and CDR2 SFDVKD. The CDR3 is 16 amino acids. The DNA of the CDR3 is TGTGCCACCAGTGATTTGGAGGGGACAGAATCAGATACGCAGTATTTT. Protein sequence: CATSDLEGTESDTQYF.

This clonotype was observed a handful of times. The rearrangement uses TRBV13 and TRBJ1-5; D perhaps matches TRBD1 (5 bases). V was trimmed by 6 bases and J by 6 bases, leaving 12 bases between them. From germline, CDR1 is PRHDT and CDR2 FYEKMQ (reference sequence). CDR3 length: 13 residues. In DNA, the CDR3 is TGTGCCAGCAGTCAAGGGGATGGTCAGCCCCAGCATTTT. It specifies CASSQGDGQPQHF.

In this sample, this clonotype turned up a few times. The chain recombines TRBV15 with TRBJ2-7; D call uncertain. The length of the CDR3 is 13 residues. Germline V gene lookup returns CDR1 LNHNV and CDR2 YYDKDF (reference sequence). V dropped 4 bases and J dropped 3 bases, with 10 bases sitting between them. Here the CDR3 reads CATSTRLNYEQYF. DNA of the CDR3: TGTGCCACCAGCACACGACTGAACTACGAGCAGTACTTC.

This rearrangement joins TRBV6-1 to TRBJ1-2; D is perhaps TRBD1 (6 bases). The CDR3 has 20 amino acids. Deletions cut 1 base from V and 4 bases from J, with 28 bases between. CDR1 and CDR2 (germline): MNHNS, SASEGT. The CDR3 here is CASSEDPSLAGVAASYGYTF. The CDR3 nucleotides read TGTGCCAGCAGTGAAGACCCCTCCCTGGCAGGGGTTGCCGCTAGCTATGGCTACACCTTC.

Concerning this clonotype: Sequence at one end of the junction differs from germline and may be a read error. The chain is built from TRBV4-2 and TRBJ2-1; TRBD2 agrees at 14 bases. Germline V CDR1 and CDR2: LGHNA, YNFKEQ. The CDR3 spans 17 residues. CDR3 sequence reads: CASIQQTSGGAYNEQFF. CDR3 nucleotides: TGTGCCAGCATCCAACAGACTAGCGGGGGGGCCTACAATGAGCAGTTCTTC.

The chain is built from TRBV5-6 and TRBJ2-1; 9 bases line up with TRBD2. From germline, CDR1 is SGHDT and CDR2 YYEEEE. The CDR3 covers 15 residues. The J segment lost 8 bases and the V segment lost 0 bases, leaving 6 bases of the junction unmatched. The CDR3 DNA sequence: TGTGCCAGCAGCTTGGCTAGCGGGATCGGGGATGAGCAGTTCTTC. Translating it yields CASSLASGIGDEQFF.

This chain connects TRBV6-5 to TRBJ2-7, with D perhaps matching TRBD1 (6 bases). The CDR3 runs to 15 residues. V was cut by 4 bases and J by 0 bases, with 13 bases left in between. Germline V gives CDR1 MNHEY, CDR2 SVGAGI. The CDR3 spells CASSSGQWSSYEQYF. The DNA for the CDR3 is TGTGCCAGCAGTTCCGGACAGTGGAGCTCCTACGAGCAGTACTTC.

This clonotype was detected only a few times. This chain connects TRBV9 to TRBJ2-5, with 12 bases that match TRBD1. CDR1 is SGDLS and CDR2 is YYNGEE in the germline V gene. This CDR3 contains 16 residues. The trim removed 3 bases at V and 5 bases at J, leaving 8 bases unmatched. CDR3 in DNA: TGTGCCAGCAGCGCCCGGGACAGGGGGCGAATTGAGACCCAGTACTTC. It yields the protein CASSARDRGRIETQYF.

The chain has TRBV28 and TRBJ2-1; TRBD2 matches 11 bases. The germline CDR1 and CDR2 sequences are MDHEN and SYDVKM. This CDR3 contains 14 residues. Trimming took 5 bases from V and 15 from J; bases not matched to a gene: 12. The CDR3 loop reads CASSTGTSGAGRFF. The CDR3 bases are TGTGCCAGCAGTACCGGGACTAGCGGAGCTGGGCGGTTCTTC.

The J gene is TRBJ2-7, the V gene TRBV30, with D perhaps matching TRBD2 (5 bases). The CDR3 loop spans 12 amino acids. Looked up from germline, CDR1 is GTSNPN and CDR2 is SVGIG (reference sequence). The V gene lost 4 bases and the J gene lost 11 bases, with 18 bases spanning the gap. CDR3: CAWNIDYLEEYF. The CDR3 DNA is TGTGCCTGGAACATCGACTATTTGGAGGAGTACTTC.